This T cell receptor (beta chain) was captured by sequencing in a study of shared clonotypes between healthy human individuals. Whole-study findings and limits: There were few donors, and this limited the genetic and exposure-history diversity represented.

Naive CD8 cells were CD45RO-negative, positively selected for CCR7, excluding terminally differentiated effector memory CD45RA+ cells. Several immunoSEQ plates held equal portions of the genomic DNA taken from each subset. Using immunoSEQ multiplex PCR, the repertoire was profiled, and TCRdb retains in-frame clones only, with some absent. The data show hundreds of thousands of clones, approximately 96% seen once. This clone was seen just once. Its antigen is undetermined. Sequenced: naive CD8+ T cells sorted from blood. This TCR was recovered from a woman in her 30s in good health.

In DNA form, the CDR3 reads TGTGCCTGGAGTACCGAGGGGAACTATGGCTACACCTTC. Translated, it gives CAWSTEGNYGYTF. The gene calls are TRBV30 and TRBJ1-2; D is perhaps TRBD1 (5 bases). The V gene lost 2 bases and the J gene lost 2 bases, with 9 bases spanning the gap. The germline gives CDR1 GTSNPN, CDR2 SVGIG (reference sequence). The CDR3 extends over 13 amino acids.